The present entry profiles one TCR beta chain with its context. Its antigen is not identified. A single record per CDR3 protein comes from TCRdb applying MiXCR to the RT-PCR reads. The table records 400,000 to 550,000 distinct CDR3 sequences, roughly 27% of them present only once. This sample stems from a study of response to subunit inactivated influenza vaccine. Study-level results: The authors offered the suggestion that each seasonal influenza vaccination recruits few new T cells.

V dropped 5 bases and J dropped 5; count of bases not matched to a gene: 10. CDR3 length: 15 amino acids. Germline-derived CDR1 and CDR2 are MNHNS and SASEGT. The rearrangement links TRBV6-1 to TRBJ2-7, with 9 bases aligning to TRBD1. This clonotype was obtained from a man aged 45-60 years who received an inactivated influenza vaccine. Source: CD4+ T cells sorted from PBMCs, taken 5 days after vaccination. The CDR3 here is CASSPPGQGINEQYF. The CDR3 DNA sequence: TGTGCCAGCAGTCCTCCGGGACAGGGAATCAACGAGCAGTACTTC.